This entry concerns a single T cell receptor (beta chain). The PCR used 60 Vbeta and 13 Jbeta primers. Assay: immunoSEQ multiplex PCR; the TCRdb copy retains only in-frame clones and omits some. Of 130,000 or so clones listed, around 80% are singletons. The record originates from a study of cytomegalovirus exposure and HLA in healthy donors. The CDR3 is 18 amino acids. Per germline, CDR1 SGHDT and CDR2 YYEEEE. V lost 4 bases and J 0 bases, leaving 20 bases between the germline ends. The TCR originated in a man aged 35-49 years in good health and CMV-seronegative. J is TRBJ1-5 and V is TRBV5-6; perhaps TRBD1 as D (5 bases). The sequenced sample was PBMCs. The CDR3 nucleotides read TGTGCCAGCAGCCGGATGGGGGAGGGTAGCTATAGCAATCAGCCCCAGCATTTT. Translated, it gives CASSRMGEGSYSNQPQHF.